The sequence of this T cell receptor (beta chain) was determined in a study of blood T cells in healthy people across ages. Study-level background: About one barcoded TCR beta cDNA was captured per two T cells.

This CDR3 contains 15 residues. From germline, CDR1 is SGHVS and CDR2 FQNEAQ. The V end lost 0 bases, the J end lost 6 bases, and 13 bases lay between the germline ends. Primers used in a second PCR of roughly 6 to 12 cycles were a sample-barcoded 5' primer and a J-beta primer mix. Each TCR beta cDNA got a 12-nucleotide random molecular identifier. At least 2.5 million CDR3-containing paired-end reads were obtained per sample. TCRdb itself ran the 5' RACE reads through MiXCR, one entry per CDR3 protein. The data hold hundreds of thousands of distinct CDR3 sequences, with about 36% observed a single time.

J is TRBJ2-3 and V is TRBV7-8, with D perhaps TRBD1 (5 bases). The sequenced material came from blood. The source of this sequence is a man between 18 and 29 years old in good health. DNA of the CDR3: TGTGCCAGCAGCTTAGCGCCTAGGGGTGCGGATACGCAGTATTTT. Translated: CASSLAPRGADTQYF.